Given below is one T cell receptor (beta chain) in context. No antigen is known for it. This specimen belongs to a study of T cells in localized non-small cell lung cancer. Overall study results and limits: Among the tissues sampled, uninvolved adjacent lung had the highest T cell clonality, above tumor.

The CDR3 totals 11 residues. V lost 6 bases and J 2 bases, leaving 4 bases between the germline ends. Germline lookup yields CDR1 MNHEY and CDR2 SVGAGI. Libraries were prepared by immunoSEQ multiplex PCR; TCRdb keeps only in-frame clonotypes and omits some of them. The profile shows about 28,000 clones, about 86% of them singletons. This material consisted of peripheral blood mononuclear cells, taken before any cancer treatment. The rearrangement uses TRBV6-5 and TRBJ1-1, with D unresolved. The origin of this receptor is a man aged 40 to 70 with stage III lung adenocarcinoma. CDR3 amino acids: CASRTNTEAFF. The CDR3 DNA reads as TGTGCCAGCAGGACTAACACTGAAGCTTTCTTT.